Reported below is one T cell receptor (beta chain). No antigen is known for it. Assay: immunoSEQ multiplex PCR; the TCRdb copy retains only in-frame clones and omits some. The sample consists of over 110,000 clones, about 92% of them appearing once. The germline V gene has CDR1 MNHEY and CDR2 SVGAGI. Trimming pared 10 bases from V and 6 bases from J, leaving 16 bases between. This CDR3 contains 13 residues. These data are taken from a study of T cell responses to AZD1222 COVID-19 vaccine. Study-wide points: In a largely white British group with more females than males, clonal diversity was possibly underestimated.

The TCR sequence derives from an adult in good health. The J gene is TRBJ2-4, the V gene TRBV6-5, with D possibly matching TRBD1 (5 bases). Sample: peripheral blood, taken on day 0 of AZD1222 vaccination. The CDR3 reads CATIQGPGNIQYF. The CDR3 DNA sequence: TGTGCCACCATTCAGGGCCCAGGAAACATTCAGTACTTC.